This T cell receptor beta chain was documented in a study of graft-versus-host responses after intestinal transplantation. Study-level background: Anti-thymocyte globulin induction preceded roughly 3 years of tacrolimus and steroid maintenance in all recipients.

General study findings and limits: Within allografts, high graft-versus-host to host-versus-graft clonal ratios were seen among patients with graft-donor T cell macrochimerism. Early after transplant, HvG declines were associated with peak levels of circulating GvH clones. GvH clones were identified in recipient marrow, with some first appearing in ileum or blood.

Produced via immunoSEQ multiplex PCR; TCRdb's table is partial and in-frame only. The table includes about 90,000 clones, approximately 92% detected once. This CDR3 comprises 13 residues. Germline assignment: CDR1 MNHEY and CDR2 SMNVEV (reference sequence). Trimming removed 0 bases at V and 7 bases at J, with 10 bases between. A note on this clone: Its antigen is currently unknown.

Here the sequenced sample was unstimulated CD8+ T cells sorted from spleen or lymph node cells, taken before transplant. This rearrangement joins TRBV27 to TRBJ2-7, with D hard to call. The TCR was taken from a human donor who was the organ donor for an intestinal transplant. The CDR3 sequence is CASSLSRRREQYF. CDR3 bases: TGTGCCAGCAGTTTATCACGGCGGCGGGAGCAGTACTTC.